A single sample gave rise to the 7 T cell receptor beta chains below, sequenced in a study of blood T cell repertoires in COVID-19. Using immunoSEQ multiplex PCR, the repertoire was profiled, and TCRdb retains in-frame clones only, with some absent. The data contain fewer than 700,000 clones, approximately 91% of them singletons. Sample: peripheral blood. These receptors were collected from a woman aged 45-59 years with COVID-19, enrolled during active disease.

The rearrangement links TRBV11-2 to TRBJ2-4; the D is unclear. This CDR3 spans 16 amino acids. V was cut by 4 bases and J by 0 bases, with 13 bases left in between. Germline V gene data show CDR1 as SGHAT and CDR2 as FQNNGV. The CDR3 is CASSSLIPLAKNIQYF. CDR3 DNA: TGTGCCAGCAGCTCGCTAATCCCATTAGCCAAAAACATTCAGTACTTC.

Only one count was recorded for this clone. The chain combines TRBV5-1 with TRBJ2-3; 9 bases match TRBD2. Unmatched junction bases numbered 11, after V lost 4 bases and J lost 5 bases. Germline CDR1 and CDR2: SGHRS and YFSETQ. The CDR3 has 16 amino acids. In DNA form, the CDR3 reads TGCGCCAGCAGCCTCCAGCGGGGGGCCCTTGGAGATACGCAGTATTTT. This sequence encodes CASSLQRGALGDTQYF.

The J gene is TRBJ2-1, the V gene TRBV11-3; D is ambiguous. The CDR3 runs to 14 residues. The V gene lost 5 bases and the J gene lost 9 bases, with 17 bases spanning the gap. In germline, CDR1 is SGHNT, CDR2 YENEEA. CDR3 bases: TGTGCCAGCAGCCGAGGTACGGGTGGAAGTGAGCAGTTCTTC. It translates to CASSRGTGGSEQFF.

This clone showed up just once. The chain employs TRBV3-1 (or the pseudogene TRBV3-2) and TRBJ1-6; tentatively, D is TRBD1 (5 bases). Germline CDR1 reads LGHDT; CDR2 reads YNNKEL (reference sequence). The CDR3 length is 15 residues. Trimming cost V 3 bases and J 14 bases, with 20 bases left between them. CDR3 region: CASSHPPSGLDTLHF. In DNA form, the CDR3 reads TGTGCCAGCAGCCACCCCCCCTCGGGACTCGACACCCTCCACTTT.

This sequence joins TRBV30 and TRBJ1-5; 11 bases align to TRBD1. V dropped 0 bases and J dropped 6; count of bases not matched to a gene: 4. CDR3 length: 15 residues. Looked up from germline, CDR1 is GTSNPN and CDR2 is SVGIG (reference sequence). The CDR3 spells CAWSVGTGGGQPQHF. The CDR3 DNA reads as TGTGCCTGGAGTGTCGGGACAGGGGGAGGTCAGCCCCAGCATTTT.

This clone was recorded only once. The V gene is TRBV7-9, the J gene TRBJ1-1; TRBD1 matches at 7 bases. The V gene's germline CDR1 is SEHNR and CDR2 FQNEAQ (reference sequence). V gave up 9 bases and J gave up 6 bases; unmatched junction bases: 4. This CDR3 contains 11 residues. CDR3 in amino acids: CASRQGAEAFF. For the CDR3, the DNA is TGTGCCAGTAGGCAGGGGGCTGAAGCTTTCTTT.

The CDR3 loop is CASSFTGGGNQPQHF. CDR3 DNA sequence: TGTGCCAGCAGCTTTACAGGGGGGGGTAATCAGCCCCAGCATTTT. This sequence joins TRBV6-5 and TRBJ1-5; 8 bases align to TRBD1. This CDR3 is 15 amino acids long. V lost 6 bases, J lost 4 bases, and 8 bases stayed unmatched. Germline V CDR1 and CDR2: MNHEY, SVGAGI.